There are many counts of the clone carrying this TCR beta chain. Antigen specificity is unknown. Using RNA transcripts, the TCR beta CDR3 regions were amplified. The first round was an RT-PCR with HTBI primers, and the second round was a multiplex PCR. TCRdb ran MiXCR on the multiplex PCR reads and lists one entry per CDR3 protein. The repertoire holds 400,000 or so distinct CDR3 sequences, with 15% as singletons. These data come from a study of Graves' ophthalmopathy and Graves' hyperthyroidism. CDR1 MNHEY and CDR2 SVGAGI come from the germline V gene. This CDR3 has 13 residues. V was cut by 0 bases and J by 4 bases, with 7 bases left in between. Enrollment excluded any patients with other autoimmune diseases, uncontrolled infections, pregnancy or lactation. PBMCs originated in under 13 ml of fresh peripheral blood. Findings and caveats of the study: For separating ophthalmopathy from stable hyperthyroidism, a 13-signature model gave 87.88% sensitivity and about 80% specificity. At 70.59% sensitivity and over 72% specificity, the model predicted progression of the ophthalmopathy.

The sequence was obtained from a woman aged 18-29 years with stable Graves' hyperthyroidism. Sequencing was performed on peripheral blood. The chain joins TRBV6-5 to TRBJ2-7, with D tentatively TRBD1 (6 bases). CDR3 DNA: TGTGCCAGCAGTTACTCTGGACAGTACGAGCAGTACTTC. It encodes CASSYSGQYEQYF.